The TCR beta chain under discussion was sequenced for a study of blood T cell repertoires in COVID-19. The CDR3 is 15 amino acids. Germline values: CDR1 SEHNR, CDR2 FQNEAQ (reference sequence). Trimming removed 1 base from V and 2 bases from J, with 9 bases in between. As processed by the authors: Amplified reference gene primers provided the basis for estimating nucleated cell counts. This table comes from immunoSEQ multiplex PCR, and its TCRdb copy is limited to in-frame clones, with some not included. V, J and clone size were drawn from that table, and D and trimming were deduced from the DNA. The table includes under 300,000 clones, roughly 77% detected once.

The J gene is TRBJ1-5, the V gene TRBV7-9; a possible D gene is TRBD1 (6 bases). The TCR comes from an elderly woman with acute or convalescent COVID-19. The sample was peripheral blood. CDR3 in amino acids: CASSLDRTGNQPQHF. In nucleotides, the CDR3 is TGTGCCAGCAGCTTAGACAGGACAGGCAATCAGCCCCAGCATTTT.